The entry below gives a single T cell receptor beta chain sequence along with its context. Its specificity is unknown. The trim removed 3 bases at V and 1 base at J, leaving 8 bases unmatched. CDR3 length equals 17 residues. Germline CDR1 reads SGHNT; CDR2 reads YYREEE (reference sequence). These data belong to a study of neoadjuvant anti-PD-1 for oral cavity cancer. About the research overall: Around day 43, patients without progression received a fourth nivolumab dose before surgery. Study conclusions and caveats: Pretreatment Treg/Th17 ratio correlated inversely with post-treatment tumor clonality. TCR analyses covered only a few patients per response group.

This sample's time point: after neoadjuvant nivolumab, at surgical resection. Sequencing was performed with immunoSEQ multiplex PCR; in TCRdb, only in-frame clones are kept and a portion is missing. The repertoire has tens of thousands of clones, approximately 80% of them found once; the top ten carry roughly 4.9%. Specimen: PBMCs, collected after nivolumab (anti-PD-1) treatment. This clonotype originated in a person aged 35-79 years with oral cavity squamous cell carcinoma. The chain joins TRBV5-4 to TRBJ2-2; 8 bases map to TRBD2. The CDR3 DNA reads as TGTGCCAGCAGCTCCTCTCCGGCGGGAGGGAACACCGGGGAGCTGTTTTTT. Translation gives CASSSSPAGGNTGELFF.